This TCR beta chain was recorded in a study of T-cell memory formation after mild COVID-19. Overall study results and limits: That cross-reactive memory joined was suggested by some responding clones appearing in pre-infection memory. From day 15 to 85, contracting clones were balanced between CD4 and CD8, whereas later expanders leaned toward CD4+.

The CDR3 length is 14 residues. The ends lost 5 bases at V and 4 bases at J; junction bases unmatched: 7. Germline lookup yields CDR1 SNHLY and CDR2 FYNNEI. TCRdb processed the 5' RACE reads anew with MiXCR; each CDR3 protein has one entry. The sample holds approximately 500,000 distinct CDR3 sequences, roughly 25% seen once. Turning to this clonotype: Its antigen is unknown.

Sequencing input: PBMCs or a T cell subset sorted from them (not recorded which). The gene calls are TRBV2 and TRBJ1-1, with 7 bases lining up with TRBD1. This TCR came from an adult woman who had mild COVID-19 (a few samples of this study predate the infection). Cell type and time point are not known. The CDR3 DNA reads as TGTGCCAGCAGTTCTTTGAGGACAGGCACTGAAGCTTTCTTT. Protein sequence: CASSSLRTGTEAFF. The full variable domain, rest sourced from reference TRBV2 and TRBJ1-1, is EPEVTQTPSHQVTQMGQEVILRCVPISNHLYFYWYRQILGQKVEFLVSFYNNEISEKSEIFDDQFSVERPDGSNFTLKIRSTKLEDSAMYFCASSSLRTGTEAFFGQGTRLTVV.